The T cell receptor (beta chain) described here comes from a study of T cell responses to AZD1222 COVID-19 vaccine. Germline V gene sequence: CDR1 SGHRS, CDR2 YFSETQ. Trimming stripped 6 bases from V and 3 bases from J, with 16 bases between. The CDR3 totals 14 residues. Second-dose groups at about 4 or about 12 weeks were pooled. Study results and limitations: Vaccine-associated CD4 TCRs ranged over spike, dominating at 160-218 and 743-854. Elevations in Spike-specific TCR breadth and depth followed administration of two AZD1222 doses.

Here immunoSEQ multiplex PCR was the method, and the copy in TCRdb shows in-frame clones only, minus some. The sample lists about 140,000 clones, 85% to 95% seen once, with 6.5% to 8.5% in the top ten. To note about this clone: Its specificity is unknown.

This specimen consisted of peripheral blood, obtained 28 days after the second AZD1222 dose. The receptor was isolated from an adult who received the AZD1222 COVID-19 vaccine. The V call is TRBV5-1, the J call TRBJ2-7, with D possibly TRBD1 on 6 matching bases. The CDR3 here is CASKEKTGNYEQYF. The CDR3 coding sequence is TGCGCCAGCAAGGAAAAGACAGGAAACTACGAGCAGTACTTC.